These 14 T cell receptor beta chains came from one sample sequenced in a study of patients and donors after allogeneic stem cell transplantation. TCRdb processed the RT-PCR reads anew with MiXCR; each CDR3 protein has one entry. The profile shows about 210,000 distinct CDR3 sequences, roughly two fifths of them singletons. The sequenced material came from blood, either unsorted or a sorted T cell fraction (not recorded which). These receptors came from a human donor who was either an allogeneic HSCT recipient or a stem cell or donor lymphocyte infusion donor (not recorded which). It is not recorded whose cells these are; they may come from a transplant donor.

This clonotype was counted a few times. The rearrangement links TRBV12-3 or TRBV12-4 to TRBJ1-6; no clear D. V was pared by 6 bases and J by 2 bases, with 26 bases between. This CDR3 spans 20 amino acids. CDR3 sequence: CASRPGVSGLVGAYNSPLHF. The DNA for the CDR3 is TGTGCCAGCAGACCCGGGGTGAGCGGGCTGGTCGGCGCCTATAATTCACCCCTCCACTTT.

The CDR3 DNA follows: TGTGCCTGGAGTATGAGCAGTGAGCAGTTCTTC. Its translation is CAWSMSSEQFF. V usage is TRBV30 and J usage is TRBJ2-1; no clear D gene. Deletions cut 2 bases from V and 9 bases from J, with 8 bases between. This CDR3 spans 11 amino acids. The germline CDR1 and CDR2 sequences are GTSNPN and SVGIG (reference sequence).

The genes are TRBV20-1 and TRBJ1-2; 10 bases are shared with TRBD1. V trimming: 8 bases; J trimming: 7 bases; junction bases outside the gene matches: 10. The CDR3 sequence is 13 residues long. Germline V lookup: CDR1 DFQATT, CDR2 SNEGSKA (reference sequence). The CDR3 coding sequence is TGCAGTCCTTCGGACAGGGGGGACGGTGGCTACACCTTC. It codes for CSPSDRGDGGYTF.

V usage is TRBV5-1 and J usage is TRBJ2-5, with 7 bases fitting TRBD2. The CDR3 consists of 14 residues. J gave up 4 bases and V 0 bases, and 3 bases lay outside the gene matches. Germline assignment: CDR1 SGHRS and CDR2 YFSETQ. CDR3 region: CASSLEASGETQYF. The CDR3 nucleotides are TGCGCCAGCAGCTTGGAAGCTAGCGGAGAGACCCAGTACTTC.

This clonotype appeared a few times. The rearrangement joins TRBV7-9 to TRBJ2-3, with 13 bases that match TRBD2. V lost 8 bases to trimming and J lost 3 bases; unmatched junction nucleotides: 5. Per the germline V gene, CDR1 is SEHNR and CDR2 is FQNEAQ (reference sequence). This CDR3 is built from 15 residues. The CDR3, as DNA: TGTGCCAGCCCACTAGCGGGGGGGCCGACAGATACGCAGTATTTT. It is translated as CASPLAGGPTDTQYF. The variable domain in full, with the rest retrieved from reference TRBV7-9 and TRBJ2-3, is DTGVSQNPRHKITKRGQNVTFRCDPISEHNRLYWYRQTLGQGPEFLTYFQNEAQLEKSRLLSDRFSAERPKGSFSTLEIQRTEQGDSAMYLCASPLAGGPTDTQYFGPGTRLTVL.

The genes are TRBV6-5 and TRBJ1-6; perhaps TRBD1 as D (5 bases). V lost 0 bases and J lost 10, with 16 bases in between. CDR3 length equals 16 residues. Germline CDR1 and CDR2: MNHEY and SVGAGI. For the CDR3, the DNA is TGTGCCAGCAGTTACTCTTACATGGGTGGGGGATCACCCCTCCACTTT. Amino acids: CASSYSYMGGGSPLHF.

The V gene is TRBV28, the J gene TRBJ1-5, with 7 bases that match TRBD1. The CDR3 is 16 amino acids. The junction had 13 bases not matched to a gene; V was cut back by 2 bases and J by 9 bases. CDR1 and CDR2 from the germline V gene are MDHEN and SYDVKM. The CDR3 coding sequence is TGTGCCAGCAGTTTAGACAGGGATAGTACCTATCGGCCCCAGCATTTT. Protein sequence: CASSLDRDSTYRPQHF.

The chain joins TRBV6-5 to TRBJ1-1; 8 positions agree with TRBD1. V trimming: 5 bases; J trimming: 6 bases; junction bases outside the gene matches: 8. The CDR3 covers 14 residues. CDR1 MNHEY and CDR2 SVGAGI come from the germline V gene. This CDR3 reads CASSRETGDPEAFF. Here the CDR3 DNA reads TGTGCCAGCAGTCGCGAGACAGGGGACCCTGAAGCTTTCTTT.

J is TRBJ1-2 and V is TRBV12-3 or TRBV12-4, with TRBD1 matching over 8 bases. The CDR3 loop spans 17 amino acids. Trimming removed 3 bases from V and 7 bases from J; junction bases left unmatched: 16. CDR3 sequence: CASSFSSHDRGYSGYTF. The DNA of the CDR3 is TGTGCCAGCAGTTTTTCCTCCCATGACAGGGGATACTCTGGCTACACCTTC.

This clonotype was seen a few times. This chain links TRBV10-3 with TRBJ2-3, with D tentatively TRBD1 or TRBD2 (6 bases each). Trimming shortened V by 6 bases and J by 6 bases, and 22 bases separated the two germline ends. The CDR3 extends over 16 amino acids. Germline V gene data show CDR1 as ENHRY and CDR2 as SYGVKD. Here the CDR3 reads CAISGGLGAIQDTQYF. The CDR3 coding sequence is TGTGCCATCAGCGGGGGATTGGGGGCCATCCAGGATACGCAGTATTTT.

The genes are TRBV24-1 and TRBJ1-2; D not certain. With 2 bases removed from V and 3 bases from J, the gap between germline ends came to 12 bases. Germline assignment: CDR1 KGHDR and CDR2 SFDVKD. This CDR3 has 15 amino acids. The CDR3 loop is CATSDSRLGDYGYTF. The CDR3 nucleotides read TGTGCCACCAGTGATTCCCGCCTTGGAGACTATGGCTACACCTTC.

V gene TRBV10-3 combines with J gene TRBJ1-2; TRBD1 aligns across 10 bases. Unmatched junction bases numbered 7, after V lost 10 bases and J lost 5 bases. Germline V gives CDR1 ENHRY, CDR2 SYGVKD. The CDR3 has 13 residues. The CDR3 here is CATLGQGSYGYTF. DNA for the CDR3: TGTGCCACCCTGGGACAGGGGAGTTATGGCTACACCTTC.

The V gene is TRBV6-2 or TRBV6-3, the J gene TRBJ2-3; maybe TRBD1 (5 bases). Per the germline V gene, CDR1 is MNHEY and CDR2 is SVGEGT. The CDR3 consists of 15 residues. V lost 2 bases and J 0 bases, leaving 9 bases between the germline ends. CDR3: CASSYDSSSTDTQYF. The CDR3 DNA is TGTGCCAGCAGTTACGACAGCTCTAGCACAGATACGCAGTATTTT.

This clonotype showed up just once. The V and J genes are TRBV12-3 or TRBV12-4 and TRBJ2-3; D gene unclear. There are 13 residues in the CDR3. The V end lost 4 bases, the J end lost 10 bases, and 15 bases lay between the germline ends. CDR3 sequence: CASSSLGELSQYF. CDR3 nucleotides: TGTGCCAGCAGTTCCCTCGGAGAGTTGTCGCAGTATTTT.